The clone carrying this T cell receptor (beta chain) was seen once. The antigen remains undetermined. The sample originates from a study of vaccination and CD4 T cells after COVID-19. With the Oncomine TCR Beta short-read assay, DNA from cultured CD4+ T cells was sequenced. MiXCR, applied by TCRdb to the PCR reads, yields one record per CDR3 protein. The sample yields 16,000 or so distinct CDR3 sequences, about 57% seen once. CDR3 size: 15 residues. V lost 4 bases and J 0 bases, leaving 11 bases between the germline ends. The germline V gene has CDR1 SGHVS and CDR2 FQNEAQ. Treatment reported: approximately nine-day PBMC culture with coronavirus spike peptide pools or control peptides (ViraFEST assay). ViraFEST enlarged antigen-specific T cell populations with peptide pools and afterwards sequenced TCRs.

The TCR originated in a human donor who had recovered from COVID-19. The rearrangement uses TRBV7-8 and TRBJ2-3, with unresolved D. The sequencing input was CD4+ T cells from blood, cultured in vitro. CDR3 sequence reads: CASSSRGFSTDTQYF. DNA of the CDR3: TGTGCCAGCAGCTCCCGAGGTTTTAGCACAGATACGCAGTATTTT.